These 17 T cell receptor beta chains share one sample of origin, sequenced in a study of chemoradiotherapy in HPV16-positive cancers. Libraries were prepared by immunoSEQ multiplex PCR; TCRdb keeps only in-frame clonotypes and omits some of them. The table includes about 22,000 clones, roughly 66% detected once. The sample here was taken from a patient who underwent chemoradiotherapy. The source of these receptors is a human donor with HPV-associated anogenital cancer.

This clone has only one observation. For the CDR3, the DNA is TGTGCCAGCAGGGTCCAGGGTAATCCCGGGGAGCTGTTTTTT. It encodes CASRVQGNPGELFF. The gene calls are TRBV27 and TRBJ2-2; weak D call: TRBD1 (5 bases). The CDR3 is 14 residues long. Germline V gene sequence: CDR1 MNHEY, CDR2 SMNVEV (reference sequence). Trimming shortened V by 6 bases and J by 6 bases, and 14 bases separated the two germline ends.

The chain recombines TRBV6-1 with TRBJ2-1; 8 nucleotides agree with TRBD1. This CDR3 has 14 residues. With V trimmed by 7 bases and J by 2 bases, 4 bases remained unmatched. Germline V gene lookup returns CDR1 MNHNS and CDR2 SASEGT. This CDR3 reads CASIRTGTYNEQFF. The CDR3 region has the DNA TGTGCCAGCATTCGGACAGGGACCTACAATGAGCAGTTCTTC.

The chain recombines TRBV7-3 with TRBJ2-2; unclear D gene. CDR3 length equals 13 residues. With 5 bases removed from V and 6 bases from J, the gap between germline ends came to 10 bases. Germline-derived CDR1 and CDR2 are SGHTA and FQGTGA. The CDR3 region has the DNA TGTGCCAGCAGCGTTGGTGGGCCCGGGGAGCTGTTTTTT. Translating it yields CASSVGGPGELFF.

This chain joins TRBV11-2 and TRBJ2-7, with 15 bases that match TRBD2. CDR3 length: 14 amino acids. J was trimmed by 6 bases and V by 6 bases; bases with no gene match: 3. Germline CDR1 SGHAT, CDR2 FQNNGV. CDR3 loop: CASRPGLAGGEQYF. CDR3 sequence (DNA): TGTGCCAGCAGGCCGGGACTAGCGGGAGGCGAGCAGTACTTC. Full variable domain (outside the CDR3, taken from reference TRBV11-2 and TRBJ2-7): EAGVAQSPRYKIIEKRQSVAFWCNPISGHATLYWYQQILGQGPKLLIQFQNNGVVDDSQLPKDRFSAERLKGVDSTLKIQPAKLEDSAVYLCASRPGLAGGEQYFGPGTRLTVT.

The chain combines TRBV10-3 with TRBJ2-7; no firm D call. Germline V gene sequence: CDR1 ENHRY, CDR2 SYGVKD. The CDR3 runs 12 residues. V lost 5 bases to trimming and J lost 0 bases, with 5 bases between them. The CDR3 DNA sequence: TGTGCCATCAGTCCAGACTCCTACGAGCAGTACTTC. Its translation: CAISPDSYEQYF.

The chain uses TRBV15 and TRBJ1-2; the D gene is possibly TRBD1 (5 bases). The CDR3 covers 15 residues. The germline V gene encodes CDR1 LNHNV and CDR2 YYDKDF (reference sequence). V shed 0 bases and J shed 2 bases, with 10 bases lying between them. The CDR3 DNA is TGTGCCACCAGCAGAGAGCAAAGGGGCAACTATGGCTACACCTTC. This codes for CATSREQRGNYGYTF.

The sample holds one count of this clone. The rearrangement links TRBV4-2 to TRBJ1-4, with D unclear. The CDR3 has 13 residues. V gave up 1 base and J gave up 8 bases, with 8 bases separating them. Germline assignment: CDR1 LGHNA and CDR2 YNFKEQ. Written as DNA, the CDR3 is TGTGCCAGCAGCCAAGTAGGAAAGGAAAAACTGTTTTTT. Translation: CASSQVGKEKLFF.

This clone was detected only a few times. The CDR3 sequence: CASEGDTYEQYF. DNA for the CDR3: TGTGCCAGCGAGGGGGACACTTACGAGCAGTACTTC. The chain is built from TRBV5-6 and TRBJ2-7; maybe TRBD1 (6 bases). V lost 7 bases and J lost 4, with 12 bases in between. This CDR3 is built from 12 residues. The germline V gene has CDR1 SGHDT and CDR2 YYEEEE.

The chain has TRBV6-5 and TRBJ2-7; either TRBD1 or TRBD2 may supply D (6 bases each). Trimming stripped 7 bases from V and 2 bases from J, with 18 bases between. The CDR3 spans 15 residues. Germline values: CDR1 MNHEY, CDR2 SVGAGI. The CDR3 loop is CASTIRTGRTYEQYF. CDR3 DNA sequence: TGTGCCAGCACCATACGTACAGGGAGGACCTACGAGCAGTACTTC.

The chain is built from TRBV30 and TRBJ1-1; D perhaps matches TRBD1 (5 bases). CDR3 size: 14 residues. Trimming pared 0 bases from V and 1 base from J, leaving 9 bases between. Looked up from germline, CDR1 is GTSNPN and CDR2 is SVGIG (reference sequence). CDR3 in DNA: TGTGCCTGGAGTGTAAGGGGAGGGAACACTGAAGCTTTCTTT. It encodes CAWSVRGGNTEAFF.

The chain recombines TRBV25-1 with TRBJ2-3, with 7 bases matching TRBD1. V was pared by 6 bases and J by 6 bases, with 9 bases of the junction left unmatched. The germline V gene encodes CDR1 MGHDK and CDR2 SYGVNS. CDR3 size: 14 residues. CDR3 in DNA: TGTGCCAGCAGACCGGGACAGTGGATGGATACGCAGTATTTT. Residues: CASRPGQWMDTQYF.

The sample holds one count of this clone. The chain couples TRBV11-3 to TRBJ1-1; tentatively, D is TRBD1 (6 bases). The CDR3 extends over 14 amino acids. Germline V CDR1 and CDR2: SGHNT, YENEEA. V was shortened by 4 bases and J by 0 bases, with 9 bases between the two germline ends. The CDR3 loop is CASSSGALNTEAFF. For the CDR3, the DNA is TGTGCCAGCAGCTCGGGGGCTTTGAACACTGAAGCTTTCTTT.

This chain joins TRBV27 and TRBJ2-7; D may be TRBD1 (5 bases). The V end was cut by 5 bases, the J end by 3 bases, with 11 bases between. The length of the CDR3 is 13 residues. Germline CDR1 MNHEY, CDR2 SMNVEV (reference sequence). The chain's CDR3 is CASSPRTIYEQYF. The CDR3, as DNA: TGTGCCAGCAGTCCGCGGACAATCTACGAGCAGTACTTC.

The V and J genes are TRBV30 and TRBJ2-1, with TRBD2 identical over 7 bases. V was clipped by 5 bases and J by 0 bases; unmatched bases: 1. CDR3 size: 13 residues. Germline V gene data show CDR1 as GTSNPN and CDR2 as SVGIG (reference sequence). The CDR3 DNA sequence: TGTGCCTGGGAGCGGGACTCCTACAATGAGCAGTTCTTC. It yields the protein CAWERDSYNEQFF.

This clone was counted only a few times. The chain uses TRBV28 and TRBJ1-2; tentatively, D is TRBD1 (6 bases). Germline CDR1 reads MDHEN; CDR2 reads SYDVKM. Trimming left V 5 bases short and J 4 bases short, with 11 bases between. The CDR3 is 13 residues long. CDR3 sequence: CASSTRTVYGYTF. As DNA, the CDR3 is TGTGCCAGCAGTACCAGGACAGTCTATGGCTACACCTTC.

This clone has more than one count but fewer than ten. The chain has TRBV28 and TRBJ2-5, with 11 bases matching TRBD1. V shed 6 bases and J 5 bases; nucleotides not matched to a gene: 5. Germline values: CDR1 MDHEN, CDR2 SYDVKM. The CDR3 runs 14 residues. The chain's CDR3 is CASSGQGAQETQYF. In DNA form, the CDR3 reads TGTGCCAGCAGCGGACAGGGGGCACAGGAGACCCAGTACTTC.

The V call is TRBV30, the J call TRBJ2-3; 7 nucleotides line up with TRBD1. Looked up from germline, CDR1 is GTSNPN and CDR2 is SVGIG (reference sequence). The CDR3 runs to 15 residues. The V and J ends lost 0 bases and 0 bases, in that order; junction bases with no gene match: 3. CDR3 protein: CAWSVGQRSTDTQYF. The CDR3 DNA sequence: TGTGCCTGGAGTGTGGGACAGAGAAGCACAGATACGCAGTATTTT. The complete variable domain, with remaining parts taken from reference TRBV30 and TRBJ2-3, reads SQTIHQWPATLVQPVGSPLSLECTVEGTSNPNLYWYRQAAGRGLQLLFYSVGIGQISSEVPQNLSASRPQDRQFILSSKKLLLSDSGFYLCAWSVGQRSTDTQYFGPGTRLTVL.